The 28 T cell receptor beta chains in this list originate from one sample, sequenced in a study of graft-versus-host responses after intestinal transplantation. This table comes from immunoSEQ multiplex PCR, and its TCRdb copy is limited to in-frame clones, with some not included. The sample lists roughly 8,200 clones; roughly 93% were seen once. The sample was PBMCs, taken 11 days after intestinal transplantation. These receptors came from a human patient who received an intestinal transplant, so some T cells may come from the graft donor.

V and J are TRBV7-7 and TRBJ2-7; maybe TRBD2 (6 bases). Germline CDR1 reads SSHAT; CDR2 reads FNYEAQ (reference sequence). The CDR3 is made up of 12 amino acids. CDR3 DNA: TGTGCTGATATCGGGGAGGCCTACGAGCAGTACGTC. Translation gives CADIGEAYEQYV.

The chain recombines TRBV7-9 with TRBJ1-2; no firm D call. Looked up from germline, CDR1 is SEHNR and CDR2 is FQNEAQ (reference sequence). The CDR3 length is 14 residues. Trimming stripped 6 bases from V and 6 bases from J, with 17 bases between. The DNA for the CDR3 is TGTGCCAGCAGACTAGGGCCCGACATAGATGGCTACACCTTC. Translating it yields CASRLGPDIDGYTF. The complete variable domain, with remaining parts taken from reference TRBV7-9 and TRBJ1-2, reads DTGVSQNPRHKITKRGQNVTFRCDPISEHNRLYWYRQTLGQGPEFLTYFQNEAQLEKSRLLSDRFSAERPKGSFSTLEIQRTEQGDSAMYLCASRLGPDIDGYTFGSGTRLTVV.

The gene calls are TRBV6-1 and TRBJ2-2; 13 nucleotides agree with TRBD2. The junction had 3 bases not matched to a gene; V was cut back by 9 bases and J by 8 bases. Per the germline V gene, CDR1 is MNHNS and CDR2 is SASEGT. This CDR3 is built from 13 residues. The CDR3 nucleotides are TGTGCCAGGGGACTAGCGGGGTGGGGGGAGCTGTTTTTT. The encoded protein is CARGLAGWGELFF.

The count of this clone is one. This chain links TRBV11-2 with TRBJ1-1, with D tentatively TRBD1 (5 bases). V lost 3 bases to trimming and J lost 6 bases, with 20 bases between them. Germline CDR1 reads SGHAT; CDR2 reads FQNNGV. The CDR3 contains 16 residues. The CDR3 nucleotides are TGTGCCAGCAGCTTGGGTTTAACGGGGGGAAGATCTGAAGCTTTCTTT. Translating it yields CASSLGLTGGRSEAFF.

The V and J genes are TRBV6-6 and TRBJ1-5; 7 bases are a match to TRBD1. Germline V lookup: CDR1 MNHNY, CDR2 SVGAGI (reference sequence). Losses at the gene ends were 7 bases for V and 2 bases for J; bases not matched to a gene: 5. CDR3 length: 14 residues. This CDR3 is CASTITGGNQPQHF. Here the CDR3 DNA reads TGTGCCAGCACCATCACAGGGGGCAATCAGCCCCAGCATTTT.

The chain has TRBV29-1 and TRBJ1-1; D ambiguous. The ends were cut back, 4 bases at V and 6 bases at J, with 15 bases in the middle. The CDR3 consists of 13 residues. The germline V gene encodes CDR1 SQVTM and CDR2 ANQGSEA. The DNA for the CDR3 is TGCAGCGTTGTTGGGCCTCGGCCTCCTGAAGCTTTCTTT. This encodes CSVVGPRPPEAFF.

This clone was detected once. The chain is built from TRBV9 and TRBJ2-2; D possibly corresponds to TRBD1 (6 bases). The germline gives CDR1 SGDLS, CDR2 YYNGEE. V shed 5 bases and J shed 5 bases, with 7 bases lying between them. This CDR3 spans 12 amino acids. The CDR3 here is CASSTGTGELFF. The CDR3 DNA reads as TGTGCCAGCAGTACAGGGACCGGGGAGCTGTTTTTT.

The J gene is TRBJ1-4, the V gene TRBV5-4; 8 positions agree with TRBD1. The ends lost 4 bases at V and 7 bases at J; junction bases unmatched: 6. Germline V lookup: CDR1 SGHNT, CDR2 YYREEE (reference sequence). The CDR3 extends over 14 amino acids. CDR3 protein: CASSQDRVAEKLFF. The CDR3 region has the DNA TGTGCCAGCAGCCAGGACAGGGTGGCTGAAAAACTGTTTTTT.

This chain links TRBV4-1 with TRBJ2-7; 7 bases are a match to TRBD2. The CDR3 contains 17 residues. Germline trimming cut 6 bases from V and 2 bases from J; bases unmatched to any gene: 16. From germline, CDR1 is MGHRA and CDR2 YSYEKL. CDR3: CASRTKLGGSDTYEQYF. The CDR3, as DNA: TGCGCCAGCAGGACCAAGTTGGGCGGGAGCGACACCTACGAGCAGTACTTC.

As DNA, the CDR3 is TGTGCCACCAGCACTACTGGGGCCAACGTCCTGACTTTC. Its protein is CATSTTGANVLTF. This chain connects TRBV15 to TRBJ2-6, with D unresolved. CDR1 is LNHNV and CDR2 is YYDKDF in the germline V gene (reference sequence). The CDR3 is made up of 13 amino acids. Trimming cost V 4 bases and J 2 bases, with 3 bases left between them.

CDR3 coding DNA: TGTGCCAGCAGCTTCGGTAGCGGGGGGTACATTCAGTACTTC. Its translation is CASSFGSGGYIQYF. V usage is TRBV11-2 and J usage is TRBJ2-4; TRBD2 matches 10 bases. Germline V gene data show CDR1 as SGHAT and CDR2 as FQNNGV. The CDR3 spans 14 residues. Trimming removed 3 bases from V and 8 bases from J; junction bases left unmatched: 4.

This clone is a singleton in its sample. This chain connects TRBV27 to TRBJ2-3; perhaps TRBD2 as D (6 bases). CDR1 is MNHEY and CDR2 is SMNVEV in the germline V gene (reference sequence). CDR3 size: 15 residues. V gave up 2 bases and J gave up 0 bases, with 9 bases separating them. CDR3 protein: CASSLGEASTDTQYF. For the CDR3, the DNA is TGTGCCAGCAGTTTAGGGGAGGCTAGCACAGATACGCAGTATTTT.

The rearrangement links TRBV6-1 to TRBJ1-5; no clear D. The ends were cut back, 7 bases at V and 2 bases at J, with 15 bases in the middle. The germline V gene encodes CDR1 MNHNS and CDR2 SASEGT. CDR3 length equals 15 residues. The CDR3 coding sequence is TGTGCCAGCACCCCTCGGGGTTACGGCAATCAGCCCCAGCATTTT. This codes for CASTPRGYGNQPQHF.

This clone was seen once. V usage is TRBV4-1 and J usage is TRBJ2-1, with 12 bases lining up with TRBD2. CDR3 size: 16 residues. Germline V gene lookup returns CDR1 MGHRA and CDR2 YSYEKL. Trimming at V came to 5 bases and at J to 3 bases, leaving 5 bases not matched to a gene. The CDR3 bases are TGCGCCAGCAGCTCCCTAGCGGGGGGGCGCTACAATGAGCAGTTCTTC. Encoded protein: CASSSLAGGRYNEQFF.

This chain connects TRBV5-1 to TRBJ1-1; D gene ambiguous. The CDR3 is made up of 13 amino acids. V lost 7 bases to trimming and J lost 3 bases, with 13 bases between them. Germline V gene data show CDR1 as SGHRS and CDR2 as YFSETQ. The CDR3 region is CASSLDGDTEAFF. Here the CDR3 DNA reads TGCGCCAGCTCCTTGGACGGAGACACTGAAGCTTTCTTT.

The gene calls are TRBV4-3 and TRBJ2-6; D is ambiguous. CDR1 is LGHNA and CDR2 is YSLEER in the germline V gene. This CDR3 is 18 amino acids long. V was clipped by 0 bases and J by 0 bases, with 12 bases between them. The DNA of the CDR3 is TGCGCCAGCAGCCAAGACTGGCAGGCAGCCTCTGGGGCCAACGTCCTGACTTTC. Its protein is CASSQDWQAASGANVLTF.

Only a few counts were recorded for this clone. The rearrangement links TRBV9 to TRBJ1-2; TRBD1 aligns across 7 bases. This CDR3 is built from 15 residues. J gave up 0 bases and V 5 bases, and 7 bases lay outside the gene matches. Germline V lookup: CDR1 SGDLS, CDR2 YYNGEE. CDR3 DNA: TGTGCCAGCAGTCCTGGGACAGAGGCTAACTATGGCTACACCTTC. Amino acid sequence: CASSPGTEANYGYTF.

The gene calls are TRBV5-5 and TRBJ1-2; D is unresolved. This CDR3 spans 15 amino acids. Germline lookup yields CDR1 SGHKS and CDR2 YYEKEE (reference sequence). V was cut by 0 bases and J by 6 bases, with 15 bases left in between. The CDR3 region is CASSLVSRGGDGYTF. CDR3 sequence (DNA): TGTGCCAGCAGCTTGGTTTCTCGCGGTGGTGATGGCTACACCTTC.

V gene TRBV4-1 combines with J gene TRBJ2-1, with TRBD2 identical over 7 bases. The V segment lost 5 bases and the J segment 5 bases; nucleotides outside the gene matches: 9. The CDR3 has 15 residues. Germline V CDR1 and CDR2: MGHRA, YSYEKL. The CDR3 here is CASSSRGGSHNEQFF. The CDR3, as DNA: TGCGCCAGCAGCTCACGGGGAGGGAGCCACAATGAGCAGTTCTTC.

This clone was recorded only once. The J gene is TRBJ2-7, the V gene TRBV9; 7 bases line up with TRBD1. The V gene end was trimmed by 0 bases and the J gene end by 1 base; junction bases not matched to a gene: 4. CDR1 SGDLS and CDR2 YYNGEE come from the germline V gene. The CDR3 spans 15 residues. CDR3 DNA sequence: TGTGCCAGCAGCGTAGGTCAGGGGGTATCCTACGAGCAGTACTTC. Residues: CASSVGQGVSYEQYF.

The sample holds a few counts of this clone. The J gene is TRBJ2-7, the V gene TRBV28; TRBD2 aligns across 16 bases. V lost 0 bases, J lost 7 bases, and 6 bases stayed unmatched. The CDR3 runs to 17 residues. In germline, CDR1 is MDHEN, CDR2 SYDVKM. Written as DNA, the CDR3 is TGTGCCAGCAGTTTATGGGGACTAGCGGGAGGGCCATGGGAGCAGTACTTC. It yields the protein CASSLWGLAGGPWEQYF.

The chain links TRBV6-1 to TRBJ2-3; 7 bases are a match to TRBD1. The CDR3 runs 16 residues. From germline, CDR1 is MNHNS and CDR2 SASEGT. The V segment lost 2 bases and the J segment 4 bases; nucleotides outside the gene matches: 9. The CDR3 DNA is TGTGCCAGCAGTGAATACAGCGACAGGGACCCAGATACGCAGTATTTT. It encodes CASSEYSDRDPDTQYF.

The chain joins TRBV7-8 to TRBJ2-1; D gene unclear. Trimming left V 2 bases short and J 3 bases short, with 14 bases between. Germline lookup yields CDR1 SGHVS and CDR2 FQNEAQ. The CDR3 is 16 residues long. The CDR3 reads CASSLFSGADYNEQFF. Here the CDR3 DNA reads TGTGCCAGCAGCTTATTTTCCGGAGCAGACTACAATGAGCAGTTCTTC.

This chain joins TRBV7-9 and TRBJ2-3; 7 nucleotides agree with TRBD1. CDR1 and CDR2 from the germline V gene are SEHNR and FQNEAQ (reference sequence). V trimming: 5 bases; J trimming: 5 bases; junction bases outside the gene matches: 7. The CDR3 length is 14 residues. The CDR3 DNA is TGTGCCAGCAGCAAAGGGGGCTTGGGAGATACGCAGTATTTT. Its protein is CASSKGGLGDTQYF. Using reference TRBV7-9 and TRBJ2-3 for the parts outside the CDR3, the full variable domain is DTGVSQNPRHKITKRGQNVTFRCDPISEHNRLYWYRQTLGQGPEFLTYFQNEAQLEKSRLLSDRFSAERPKGSFSTLEIQRTEQGDSAMYLCASSKGGLGDTQYFGPGTRLTVL.

This chain uses TRBV27 with TRBJ1-2, with a tentative D call TRBD1 (5 bases). The CDR3 sequence is 16 residues long. Germline V gene lookup returns CDR1 MNHEY and CDR2 SMNVEV (reference sequence). V was shortened by 1 base and J by 4 bases, with 16 bases between the two germline ends. This CDR3 is CASSLYPQASPYGYTF. CDR3 bases: TGTGCCAGCAGTTTATACCCACAGGCCTCTCCCTATGGCTACACCTTC.

The genes are TRBV5-6 and TRBJ2-5; 7 positions agree with TRBD1. Germline V lookup: CDR1 SGHDT, CDR2 YYEEEE. V lost 3 bases and J lost 4; bases outside the gene matches: 12. CDR3 length: 16 amino acids. The CDR3 reads CASSYGQAQLLETQYF. Written as DNA, the CDR3 is TGTGCCAGCAGCTACGGACAGGCGCAACTTTTAGAGACCCAGTACTTC.

The chain links TRBV27 to TRBJ2-5, with TRBD2 as a possible D gene (5 bases). Germline V gives CDR1 MNHEY, CDR2 SMNVEV (reference sequence). This CDR3 comprises 13 residues. V lost 5 bases and J lost 7, with 14 bases in between. This chain's CDR3 is CASSPYPGRTQYF. The CDR3 DNA follows: TGTGCCAGCAGTCCCTACCCGGGAAGGACCCAGTACTTC.

CDR3 nucleotide sequence: TGTGCCAGCAGCTTGGAGGAGACAGCAACCTACGAGCAGTACTTC. Its translation is CASSLEETATYEQYF. The genes are TRBV5-5 and TRBJ2-7; tentative D call: TRBD1 (5 bases). The CDR3 covers 15 residues. Germline CDR1 reads SGHKS; CDR2 reads YYEKEE (reference sequence). V was pared by 0 bases and J by 2 bases, with 12 bases between.